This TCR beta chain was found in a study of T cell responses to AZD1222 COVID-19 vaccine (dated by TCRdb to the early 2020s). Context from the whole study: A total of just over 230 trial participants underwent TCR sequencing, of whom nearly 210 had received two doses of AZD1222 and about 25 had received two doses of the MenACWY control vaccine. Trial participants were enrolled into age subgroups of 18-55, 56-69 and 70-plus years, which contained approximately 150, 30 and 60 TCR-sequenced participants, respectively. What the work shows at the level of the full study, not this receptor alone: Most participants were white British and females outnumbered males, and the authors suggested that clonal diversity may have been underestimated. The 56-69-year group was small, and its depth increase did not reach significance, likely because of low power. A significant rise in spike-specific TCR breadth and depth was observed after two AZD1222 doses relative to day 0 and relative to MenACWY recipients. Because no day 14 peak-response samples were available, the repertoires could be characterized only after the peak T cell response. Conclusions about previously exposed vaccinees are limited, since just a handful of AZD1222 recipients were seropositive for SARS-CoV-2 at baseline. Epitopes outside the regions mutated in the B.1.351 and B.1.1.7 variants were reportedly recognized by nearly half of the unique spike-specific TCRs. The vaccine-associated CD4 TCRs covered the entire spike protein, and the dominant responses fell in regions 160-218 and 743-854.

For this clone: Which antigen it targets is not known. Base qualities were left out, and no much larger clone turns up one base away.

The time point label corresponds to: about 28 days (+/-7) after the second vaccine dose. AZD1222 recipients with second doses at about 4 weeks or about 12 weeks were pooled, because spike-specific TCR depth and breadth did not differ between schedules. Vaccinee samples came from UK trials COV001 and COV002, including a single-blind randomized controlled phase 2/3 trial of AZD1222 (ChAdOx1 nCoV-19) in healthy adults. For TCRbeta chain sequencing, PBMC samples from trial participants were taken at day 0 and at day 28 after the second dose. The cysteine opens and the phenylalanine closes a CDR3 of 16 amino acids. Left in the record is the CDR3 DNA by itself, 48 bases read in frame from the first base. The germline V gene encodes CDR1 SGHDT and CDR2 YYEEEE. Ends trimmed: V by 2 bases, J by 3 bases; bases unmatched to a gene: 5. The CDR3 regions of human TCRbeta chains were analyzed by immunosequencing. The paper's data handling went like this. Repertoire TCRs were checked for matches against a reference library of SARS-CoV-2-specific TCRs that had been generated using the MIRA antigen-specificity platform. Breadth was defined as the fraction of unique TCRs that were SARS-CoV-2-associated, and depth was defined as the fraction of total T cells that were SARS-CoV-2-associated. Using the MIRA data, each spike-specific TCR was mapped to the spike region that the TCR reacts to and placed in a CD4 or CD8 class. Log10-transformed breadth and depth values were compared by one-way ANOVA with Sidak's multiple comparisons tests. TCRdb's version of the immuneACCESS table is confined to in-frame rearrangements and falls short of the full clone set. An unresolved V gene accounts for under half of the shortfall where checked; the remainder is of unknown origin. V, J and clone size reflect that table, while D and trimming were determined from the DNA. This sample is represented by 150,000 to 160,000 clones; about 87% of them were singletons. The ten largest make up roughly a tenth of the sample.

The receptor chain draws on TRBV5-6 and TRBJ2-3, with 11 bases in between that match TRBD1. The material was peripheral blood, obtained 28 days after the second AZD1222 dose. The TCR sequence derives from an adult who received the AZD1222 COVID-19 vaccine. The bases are TGTGCCAGCAGCTTACCGGGACAGGGGGGTACAGATACGCAGTATTTT. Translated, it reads CASSLPGQGGTDTQYF.